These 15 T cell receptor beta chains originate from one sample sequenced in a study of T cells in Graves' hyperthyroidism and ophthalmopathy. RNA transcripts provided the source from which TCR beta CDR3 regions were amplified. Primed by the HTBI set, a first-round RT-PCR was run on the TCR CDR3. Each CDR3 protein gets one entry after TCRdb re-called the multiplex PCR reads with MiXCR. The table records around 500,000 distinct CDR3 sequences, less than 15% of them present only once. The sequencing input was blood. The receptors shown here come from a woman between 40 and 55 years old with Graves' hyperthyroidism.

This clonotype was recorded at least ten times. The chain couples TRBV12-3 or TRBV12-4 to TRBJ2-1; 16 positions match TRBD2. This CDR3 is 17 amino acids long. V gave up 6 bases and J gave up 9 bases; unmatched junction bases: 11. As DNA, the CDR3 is TGTGCCAGCAGAAGCGCCGGGACTAGCGGGAGGGTCGGTGAGCAGTTCTTC. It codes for CASRSAGTSGRVGEQFF.

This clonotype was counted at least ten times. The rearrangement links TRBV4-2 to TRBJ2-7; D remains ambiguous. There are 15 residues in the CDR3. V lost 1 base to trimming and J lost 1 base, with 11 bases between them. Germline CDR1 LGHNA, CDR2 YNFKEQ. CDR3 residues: CASSQGRYGSYEQYF. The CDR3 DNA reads TGTGCCAGCAGCCAAGGTCGGTACGGATCCTACGAGCAGTACTTC.

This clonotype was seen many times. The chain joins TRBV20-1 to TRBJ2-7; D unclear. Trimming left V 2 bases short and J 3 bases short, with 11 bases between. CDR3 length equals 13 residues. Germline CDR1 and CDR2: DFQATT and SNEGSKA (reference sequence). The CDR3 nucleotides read TGCAGTGCTAGATATCCGCTGGGCTACGAGCAGTACTTC. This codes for CSARYPLGYEQYF.

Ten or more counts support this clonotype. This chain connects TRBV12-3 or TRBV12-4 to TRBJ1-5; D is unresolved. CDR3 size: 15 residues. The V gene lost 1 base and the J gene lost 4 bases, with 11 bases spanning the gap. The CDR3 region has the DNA TGTGCCAGCAGTTTAGGGCTTTGGGGTAATCAGCCCCAGCATTTT. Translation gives CASSLGLWGNQPQHF.

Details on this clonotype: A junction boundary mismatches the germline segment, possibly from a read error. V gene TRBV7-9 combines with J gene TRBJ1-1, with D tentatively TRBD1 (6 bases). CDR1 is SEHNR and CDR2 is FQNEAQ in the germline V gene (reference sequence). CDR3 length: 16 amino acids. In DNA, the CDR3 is TGTGCCAGCAGCTTAGGAGGGACACAGATGAACACTGAAGCTTCCTTT. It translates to CASSLGGTQMNTEASF.

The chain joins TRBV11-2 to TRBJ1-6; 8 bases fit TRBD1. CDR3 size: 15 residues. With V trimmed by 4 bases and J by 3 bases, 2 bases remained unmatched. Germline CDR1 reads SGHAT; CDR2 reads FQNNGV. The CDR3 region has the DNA TGTGCCAGCAGCTCAACAGGGGGCTATAATTCACCCCTCCACTTT. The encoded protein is CASSSTGGYNSPLHF.

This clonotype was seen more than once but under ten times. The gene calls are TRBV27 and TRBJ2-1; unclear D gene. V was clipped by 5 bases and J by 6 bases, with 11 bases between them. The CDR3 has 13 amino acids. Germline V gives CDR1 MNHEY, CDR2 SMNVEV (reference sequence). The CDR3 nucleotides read TGTGCCAGCAGTCCCTCTAGTTTCAATGAGCAGTTCTTC. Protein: CASSPSSFNEQFF.

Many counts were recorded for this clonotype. The CDR3, as DNA: TGTGCCAGCAGTGAAGCGCGGGGTACAAGATATGAAAAACTGTTTTTT. It is translated as CASSEARGTRYEKLFF. This chain uses TRBV6-1 with TRBJ1-4; D not certain. The CDR3 runs to 16 residues. Trimming removed 0 bases at V and 6 bases at J, with 14 bases between. In germline, CDR1 is MNHNS, CDR2 SASEGT.

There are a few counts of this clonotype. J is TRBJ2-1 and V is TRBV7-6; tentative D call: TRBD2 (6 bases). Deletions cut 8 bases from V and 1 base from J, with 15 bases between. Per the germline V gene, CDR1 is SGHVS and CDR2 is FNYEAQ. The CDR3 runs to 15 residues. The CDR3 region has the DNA TGTGCCAGCGGGGGTAGCGGAGAGTCCTACAATGAGCAGTTCTTC. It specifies CASGGSGESYNEQFF.

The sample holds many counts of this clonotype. The CDR3 DNA follows: TGTGCCAGCAGCGCTCGGACTAGCGGAAGGACAGATACGCAGTATTTT. Translated: CASSARTSGRTDTQYF. The genes are TRBV12-3 or TRBV12-4 and TRBJ2-3; 10 bases match TRBD2. This CDR3 is 16 amino acids long. V gave up 6 bases and J gave up 3 bases; unmatched junction bases: 9.

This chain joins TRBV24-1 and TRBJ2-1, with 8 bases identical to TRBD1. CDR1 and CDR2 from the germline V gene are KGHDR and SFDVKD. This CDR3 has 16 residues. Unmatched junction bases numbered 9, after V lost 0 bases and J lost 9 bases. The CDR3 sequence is CATSDLSVTGDSEQFF. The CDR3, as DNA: TGTGCCACCAGTGATTTGTCTGTGACAGGGGATAGTGAGCAGTTCTTC.

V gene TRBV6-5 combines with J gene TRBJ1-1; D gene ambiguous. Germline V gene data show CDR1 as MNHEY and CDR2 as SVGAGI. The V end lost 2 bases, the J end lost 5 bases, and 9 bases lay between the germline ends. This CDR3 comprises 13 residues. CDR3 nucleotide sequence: TGTGCCAGCAGTTACCCGGCCGGAACTGAAGCTTTCTTT. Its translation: CASSYPAGTEAFF.

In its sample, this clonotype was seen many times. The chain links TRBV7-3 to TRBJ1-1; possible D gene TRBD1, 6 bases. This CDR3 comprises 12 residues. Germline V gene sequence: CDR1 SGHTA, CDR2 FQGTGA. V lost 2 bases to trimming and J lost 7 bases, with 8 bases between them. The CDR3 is CASSLQGIEAFF. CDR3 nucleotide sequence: TGTGCCAGCAGCTTACAGGGGATTGAAGCTTTCTTT.

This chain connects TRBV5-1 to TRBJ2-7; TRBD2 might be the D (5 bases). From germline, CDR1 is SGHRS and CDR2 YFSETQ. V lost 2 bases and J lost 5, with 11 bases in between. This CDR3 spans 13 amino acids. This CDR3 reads CASSLYSENEQYF. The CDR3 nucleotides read TGCGCCAGCAGCTTATATAGCGAAAACGAGCAGTACTTC.

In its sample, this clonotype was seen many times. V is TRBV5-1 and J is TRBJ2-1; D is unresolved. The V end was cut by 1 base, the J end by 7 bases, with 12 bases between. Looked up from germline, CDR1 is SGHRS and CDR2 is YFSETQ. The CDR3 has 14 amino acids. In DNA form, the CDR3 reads TGCGCCAGCAGCTTGACCGGTGGGTCGAATGAGCAGTTCTTC. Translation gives CASSLTGGSNEQFF.